A single T cell receptor beta chain is shown here with its context. V was pared by 6 bases and J by 7 bases, with 7 bases of the junction left unmatched. CDR1 and CDR2 from the germline V gene are MNHEY and SMNVEV (reference sequence). The CDR3 is made up of 15 amino acids. These data come from a study of blood T cell repertoires in COVID-19. Study in general: PBMCs, B-cell-depleted T cells, or T cells were the source of the cDNA or gDNA that made up the material.

Sequenced by immunoSEQ multiplex PCR; TCRdb stores in-frame clones only, minus some. The sample lists fewer than 250,000 clones, 80% to 95% seen once, with about 0.79% in the top ten. The material sequenced was peripheral blood. This sequence originates from a man younger than 40 with COVID-19, enrolled during active disease. This chain links TRBV27 with TRBJ1-6; TRBD1 matches 9 bases. Here the CDR3 reads CASRQGASGNSPLHF. CDR3 nucleotides: TGTGCCAGCAGACAGGGGGCGAGTGGGAATTCACCCCTCCACTTT.